Below, 22 T cell receptor beta chains from the same sample are listed, as sequenced in a study of PD-1 blockade in mismatch repair-deficient tumors. Some clones are missing from TCRdb's copy, which holds only in-frame ones; the method was immunoSEQ multiplex PCR. The sample holds tens of thousands of clones, about 91% seen once. The material sequenced was peripheral blood, taken 52 weeks after starting pembrolizumab. The receptors stem from an adult with mismatch repair-deficient cancer.

J is TRBJ2-1 and V is TRBV29-1; D not certain. CDR3 length: 13 residues. V was pared by 4 bases and J by 9 bases, with 16 bases between. Germline assignment: CDR1 SQVTM and CDR2 ANQGSEA. Here the CDR3 DNA reads TGCAGCGTTGGATATCGCTGGCCCGCTGAGCAGTTCTTC. Translating it yields CSVGYRWPAEQFF.

The chain couples TRBV11-1 to TRBJ2-1; 12 bases are shared with TRBD2. With 0 bases clipped from V and 12 bases from J, the junction kept 9 bases outside the gene matches. The CDR3 is 16 amino acids. Germline loops: CDR1 SGHAT, CDR2 FQDESV (reference sequence). CDR3 sequence (DNA): TGTGCCAGCAGCTTAGCGACTAGCGGGAGCCCTGGCTGGCAGTTCTTC. Encoded protein: CASSLATSGSPGWQFF.

The chain joins TRBV4-1 to TRBJ2-2, with a tentative D call TRBD2 (6 bases). From germline, CDR1 is MGHRA and CDR2 YSYEKL. V dropped 0 bases and J dropped 4 bases, with 21 bases sitting between them. The CDR3 consists of 19 residues. The CDR3 nucleotides read TGCGCCAGCAGCCAAGATTTCGGGGGATGGGGGAAGGCCACCGGGGAGCTGTTTTTT. Translated: CASSQDFGGWGKATGELFF.

J is TRBJ2-7 and V is TRBV11-2; D unresolved. Germline loops: CDR1 SGHAT, CDR2 FQNNGV. Deletions cut 5 bases from V and 6 bases from J, with 26 bases between. The CDR3 contains 17 residues. CDR3 sequence reads: CASSPEVRLVIPFEQYF. The CDR3 nucleotides are TGTGCCAGCAGCCCAGAGGTTAGGCTAGTAATCCCGTTCGAGCAGTACTTC.

This sequence joins TRBV7-2 and TRBJ2-2; TRBD1 agrees at 9 bases. Losses at the gene ends were 5 bases for V and 8 bases for J; bases not matched to a gene: 6. This CDR3 comprises 14 residues. Germline CDR1 is SGHTA and CDR2 is FQGNSA. The CDR3 is CASSHRGPAGELFF. The CDR3 DNA reads TGTGCCAGCAGCCACAGGGGGCCGGCGGGGGAGCTGTTTTTT.

The chain is built from TRBV5-1 and TRBJ2-7; 7 bases agree with TRBD2. The CDR3 spans 14 residues. Unmatched junction bases numbered 7, after V lost 4 bases and J lost 3 bases. Germline CDR1 reads SGHRS; CDR2 reads YFSETQ. As DNA, the CDR3 is TGCGCCAGCAGCCTCTCGACTAGCTACTACGAGCAGTACTTC. It yields the protein CASSLSTSYYEQYF.

The chain is built from TRBV7-6 and TRBJ2-4; D may match TRBD1 or TRBD2 (5 bases each). V lost 4 bases to trimming and J lost 2 bases, with 15 bases between them. This CDR3 region has 16 residues. Per the germline V gene, CDR1 is SGHVS and CDR2 is FNYEAQ. This chain's CDR3 is CASSSAEGETKNIQYF. CDR3 in DNA: TGTGCCAGCAGCTCAGCTGAAGGGGAGACCAAAAACATTCAGTACTTC.

The chain employs TRBV5-1 and TRBJ1-5; TRBD1 might be the D (5 bases). Between the trimmed V and J ends, which lost 0 bases and 6 bases, there was a span of 10 bases. This CDR3 spans 14 amino acids. CDR1 is SGHRS and CDR2 is YFSETQ in the germline V gene. The CDR3 nucleotides are TGCGCCAGCAGCTTGGGGCAGGGTGGTCAGCCCCAGCATTTT. Its translation is CASSLGQGGQPQHF.

The genes are TRBV11-1 and TRBJ2-3, with D maybe TRBD1 (7 bases). The germline V gene has CDR1 SGHAT and CDR2 FQDESV (reference sequence). Trimming stripped 1 base from V and 5 bases from J, with 13 bases between. This CDR3 comprises 15 residues. In DNA, the CDR3 is TGTGCCAGCAGCTTAGTTTCCCAGGGGGGAGATACGCAGTATTTT. Translated: CASSLVSQGGDTQYF.

CDR3 region: CASSDGQSRSSQETQYF. The CDR3 DNA reads TGTGCCAGCAGTGACGGGCAGAGTCGATCAAGCCAAGAGACCCAGTACTTC. The V gene is TRBV2, the J gene TRBJ2-5, with unresolved D. Germline V CDR1 and CDR2: SNHLY, FYNNEI. The CDR3 contains 17 residues. Trimming cost V 3 bases and J 1 base, with 18 bases left between them.

This clone has just one count. The genes are TRBV19 and TRBJ2-2; 7 bases fit TRBD1. Germline V gives CDR1 LNHDA, CDR2 SQIVND (reference sequence). With 5 bases clipped from V and 3 bases from J, the junction kept 6 bases outside the gene matches. The CDR3 consists of 15 residues. The CDR3 bases are TGTGCCAGTAGTGGGGACAGTAGTTACACCGGGGAGCTGTTTTTT. Translation gives CASSGDSSYTGELFF.

The chain carries TRBV11-3 and TRBJ2-5, with 8 bases that match TRBD2. The V gene end was trimmed by 6 bases and the J gene end by 5 bases; junction bases not matched to a gene: 5. The CDR3 consists of 13 residues. Germline V gene data show CDR1 as SGHNT and CDR2 as YENEEA. Here the CDR3 DNA reads TGTGCCAGCAGGCCCTCGGGGGGGGAGACCCAGTACTTC. This codes for CASRPSGGETQYF.

This CDR3 is CASTRLGQGASGYTF. The CDR3 DNA reads TGTGCCAGTACCAGGTTGGGACAGGGGGCGAGTGGCTACACCTTC. The V gene is TRBV19, the J gene TRBJ1-2, with 12 bases matching TRBD1. J was trimmed by 7 bases and V by 7 bases; bases with no gene match: 10. Looked up from germline, CDR1 is LNHDA and CDR2 is SQIVND (reference sequence). The CDR3 runs 15 residues. The entire variable domain, with the rest obtained from reference TRBV19 and TRBJ1-2, is as follows: DGGITQSPKYLFRKEGQNVTLSCEQNLNHDAMYWYRQDPGQGLRLIYYSQIVNDFQKGDIAEGYSVSREKKESFPLTVTSAQKNPTAFYLCASTRLGQGASGYTFGSGTRLTVV.

This clone was detected once. The chain carries TRBV5-1 and TRBJ1-1; tentatively, D is TRBD1 (6 bases). Germline assignment: CDR1 SGHRS and CDR2 YFSETQ. Trimming stripped 4 bases from V and 4 bases from J, with 17 bases between. The CDR3 spans 15 residues. The CDR3 region has the DNA TGCGCCAGCAGCGAGGGTGCGGGGGCTGGCACTGAAGCTTTCTTT. Translating it yields CASSEGAGAGTEAFF.

The rearrangement links TRBV27 to TRBJ2-1; 12 bases are shared with TRBD2. The germline gives CDR1 MNHEY, CDR2 SMNVEV (reference sequence). This CDR3 comprises 15 residues. With V trimmed by 6 bases and J by 5 bases, 5 bases remained unmatched. The CDR3 nucleotides read TGTGCCAGCAGCCCGACTAGCGGGGGAAACAATGAGCAGTTCTTC. It specifies CASSPTSGGNNEQFF.

The chain links TRBV11-2 to TRBJ2-5; D remains ambiguous. Germline loops: CDR1 SGHAT, CDR2 FQNNGV. This CDR3 has 12 residues. V was trimmed by 1 base and J by 9 bases, leaving 9 bases between them. For the CDR3, the DNA is TGTGCCAGCAGCTTAGGACGTTCCGCCCAGTACTTC. It yields the protein CASSLGRSAQYF.

The chain is built from TRBV5-1 and TRBJ2-3, with D possibly TRBD1 on 5 matching bases. CDR3 length: 17 residues. V was trimmed by 5 bases and J by 4 bases, leaving 23 bases between them. Per the germline V gene, CDR1 is SGHRS and CDR2 is YFSETQ. The CDR3 DNA reads TGCGCCAGCAGTTCAAATCGCGGTTTCAGGGTACCAGATACGCAGTATTTT. Translating gives CASSSNRGFRVPDTQYF.

CDR3 loop: CAISDSVGLETQYF. CDR3 nucleotides: TGTGCCATCAGTGATTCTGTCGGGCTAGAGACCCAGTACTTC. The rearrangement links TRBV10-3 to TRBJ2-5; D unresolved. CDR1 and CDR2 from the germline V gene are ENHRY and SYGVKD. Trimming stripped 3 bases from V and 4 bases from J, with 12 bases between. This CDR3 is 14 amino acids long.

The chain employs TRBV9 and TRBJ1-2; D perhaps matches TRBD1 (5 bases). V gave up 3 bases and J gave up 1 base, with 13 bases separating them. From germline, CDR1 is SGDLS and CDR2 YYNGEE. The length of the CDR3 is 15 residues. For the CDR3, the DNA is TGTGCCAGCAGCGGGTACAGGACGAATAACTATGGCTACACCTTC. Residues: CASSGYRTNNYGYTF.

The chain has TRBV4-1 and TRBJ2-5, with D maybe TRBD2 (5 bases). The CDR3 runs 17 residues. Looked up from germline, CDR1 is MGHRA and CDR2 is YSYEKL. The V end lost 0 bases, the J end lost 4 bases, and 18 bases lay between the germline ends. CDR3 DNA: TGCGCCAGCAGCCAAGATCATGCTAGCTGGGCGGGAGAGACCCAGTACTTC. Its translation: CASSQDHASWAGETQYF.

The V and J genes are TRBV28 and TRBJ2-7; perhaps TRBD1 as D (6 bases). Trimming cost V 2 bases and J 0 bases, with 14 bases left between them. Germline V CDR1 and CDR2: MDHEN, SYDVKM. CDR3 length: 16 amino acids. CDR3 bases: TGTGCCAGCAGTTTAAACCAGGACAGAAGCTCCTACGAGCAGTACTTC. Protein product: CASSLNQDRSSYEQYF.

This clone was seen once. The gene calls are TRBV4-1 and TRBJ2-7, with D possibly matching TRBD2 (5 bases). V lost 2 bases, J lost 12 bases, and 17 bases lay in between. Germline V gene data show CDR1 as MGHRA and CDR2 as YSYEKL. This CDR3 comprises 13 residues. The CDR3 DNA reads TGCGCCAGCAGCCAATTTGGGGAAGAGCGGATGTACTTC. Its translation: CASSQFGEERMYF.